This TCR beta chain stems from a study of shared clonotypes between healthy human individuals (dated by TCRdb to about 2020). Context from the whole study: A couple of women and a few men aged 18 to 49 years were included in the cohort. For each donor, three plates each were used for CD4 naive and CD4 memory, two plates were used for CD8 naive, and one plate was used for CD8 memory. Blood TCR repertoires of five healthy adults were deeply sequenced to estimate repertoire size and the extent of clonotype sharing between individuals. To increase sequencing depth and limit assay-specific biases, TCR repertoire library preparation and sequencing were carried out by different laboratories using diverse techniques. Between about 0.94 and 8.9 billion PBMCs per donor were obtained by leukapheresis. The investigation overall reported the following: Naive subsets generally had larger estimated clonotype richness than memory subsets did. Rarefaction of sorted-subset datasets indicated incomplete sequencing despite the large sequencing depth. Because the study included a small number of donors, the genetic and exposure-history diversity represented was limited. Sampling was limited to blood, and TCR repertoires in tissue likely differ from TCR repertoires in blood. Based on pairwise subsampling, the degree of clonotype sharing among donors was expected to be affected by sequencing depth. Higher generation probabilities were observed for clonotypes shared by all four sorted-subset donors than for non-shared clonotypes. Approximately 4.8% of naive CD4, 3.5% of naive CD8, 2.3% of memory CD4, and less than 0.45% of memory CD8 clonotypes were shared across four donors.

Per the germline V gene, MNHEY is the CDR1 and SVGAGI is the CDR2. Measured from the cysteine to the phenylalanine, the CDR3 is 14 residues long. Just CDR3 DNA is preserved here, 42 bases in frame from base 1. V loses 0 bases, J loses 2 bases, and the germline ends lie 6 bases apart. Note on this clone: Its antigen is unknown. No base qualities exist here, and no much larger clone lies one base off it.

Using the deep immunoSEQ assay, TCR CDR3 regions were amplified from genomic DNA by multiplex PCR. Extracted genomic DNA from each cell subset was distributed evenly across all wells of several immunoSEQ 96-well plates, and each plate was treated as a replicate. Each replicate PCR for sorted subsets received around 210 ng genomic DNA, equal to about 30,000 T cell genomes. Purified libraries were measured with a Qubit 3.0 fluorometer, size-checked on a Bioanalyzer 2100, and measured again with the KAPA Library Quantification kit. Every immunoSEQ 96-well plate was sequenced on a separate single-read 150-cycle Illumina NextSeq 550 flow cell. The paper's processing steps were these. Because the immunoSEQ output included only junctional sequences and no quality scores, the filtering could not be the same as the filtering used for full-length reads. To assign V/J genes and CDR3, sequences were annotated using PyIR, a Python wrapper for IgBLAST v1.9, with IMGT germline references. Any read was removed if the V/J assignment was weak (E-value above 1e-6), the CDR3 was missing, or the read contained stop codons, out-of-frame junctions, or ambiguous translated residues. V3J clonotypes were defined as sequences sharing the same inferred V gene, J gene, and CDR3 amino acid sequence. Percentage overlap between repertoires was computed as shared unique clonotypes divided by the size of the smaller repertoire. Three approaches were used to assess repertoire richness: RTK rarefaction, the Chao1 estimator, and Recon v2.1 estimates of unobserved clonotypes. Generation probabilities for all TCRbeta clonotypes obtained by the gDNA method from a handful of donors were computed using OLGA. Not all clones reach the TCRdb copy of this immuneACCESS table, which keeps in-frame sequences only. Checked studies attribute under half of the gap to unresolved V genes and leave the rest unexplained. The V and J calls and the clone size are those of that table, but D and trimming were determined from the DNA. The sample table shows 300,000 or so clones, and roughly 70% are seen once. The ten biggest clones cover 10% of the sample.

Healthy HIV-negative adults with no recently reported acute infections or vaccinations were included as donors. Every donor was a Caucasian adult residing in Nashville, Tennessee, USA. CD4+ T cells were enriched through magnetic negative selection, after which naive cells were positively selected on CD45RA and the remaining negative fraction served as the memory subset. Blood was obtained by leukapheresis, after which PBMCs were separated by Ficoll-Histopaque density gradient centrifugation and cryopreserved in liquid nitrogen vapor phase. Analytical flow cytometry was used to check the purity and quantity of every magnetically sorted T cell population. From each sorted fraction, genomic DNA was isolated and quantified by UV absorbance on a Nanodrop 2000c.

Source material: memory CD4+ T cells sorted from blood. Reading the label with the study, this specimen's cell subset or site is: CD45RA-negative fraction. This chain joins TRBV6-5 to TRBJ2-3; the D gene assignment is ambiguous. This receptor was taken from a young man in good health. At the DNA level, the sequence is TGTGCCAGCAGTTACTCGCGTAACACAGATACGCAGTATTTT. This gives the protein CASSYSRNTDTQYF.